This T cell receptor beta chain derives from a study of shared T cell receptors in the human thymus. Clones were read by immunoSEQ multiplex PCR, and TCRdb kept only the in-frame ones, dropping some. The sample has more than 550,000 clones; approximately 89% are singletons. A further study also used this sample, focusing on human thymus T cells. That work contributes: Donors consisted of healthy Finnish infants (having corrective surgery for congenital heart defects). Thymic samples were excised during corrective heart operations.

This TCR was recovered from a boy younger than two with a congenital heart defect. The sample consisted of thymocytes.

The CDR3 loop reads CSVEGPGEYEQYF. The DNA for the CDR3 is TGCAGCGTTGAGGGCCCAGGGGAATACGAGCAGTACTTC. The chain is built from TRBV29-1 and TRBJ2-7, with a tentative D call TRBD1 (6 bases). V gave up 3 bases and J gave up 4 bases, with 13 bases separating them. This CDR3 has 13 residues. The germline gives CDR1 SQVTM, CDR2 ANQGSEA.